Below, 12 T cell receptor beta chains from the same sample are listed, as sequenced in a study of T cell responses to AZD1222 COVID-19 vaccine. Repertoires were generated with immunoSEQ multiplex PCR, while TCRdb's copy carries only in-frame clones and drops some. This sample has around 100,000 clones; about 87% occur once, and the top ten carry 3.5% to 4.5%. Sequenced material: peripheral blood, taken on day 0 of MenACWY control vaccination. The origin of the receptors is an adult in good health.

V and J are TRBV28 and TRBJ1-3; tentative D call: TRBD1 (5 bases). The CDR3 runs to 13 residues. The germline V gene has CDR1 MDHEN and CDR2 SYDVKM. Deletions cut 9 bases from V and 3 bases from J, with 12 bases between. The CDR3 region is CASKEGVGNTIYF. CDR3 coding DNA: TGTGCCAGTAAAGAAGGGGTTGGAAACACCATATATTTT.

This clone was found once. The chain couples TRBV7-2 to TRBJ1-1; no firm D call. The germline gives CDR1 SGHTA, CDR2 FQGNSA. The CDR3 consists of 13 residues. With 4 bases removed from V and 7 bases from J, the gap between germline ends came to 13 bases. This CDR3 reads CASSSLRGSEAFF. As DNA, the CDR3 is TGTGCCAGCAGCTCCCTACGAGGGAGTGAAGCTTTCTTT.

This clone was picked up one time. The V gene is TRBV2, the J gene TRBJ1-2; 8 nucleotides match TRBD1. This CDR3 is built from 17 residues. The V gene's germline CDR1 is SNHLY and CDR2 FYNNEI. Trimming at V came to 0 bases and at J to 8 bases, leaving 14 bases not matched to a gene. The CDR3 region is CASSEAPRVQGAYGYTF. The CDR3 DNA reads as TGTGCCAGCAGTGAAGCGCCCCGAGTTCAGGGGGCTTACGGCTACACCTTC. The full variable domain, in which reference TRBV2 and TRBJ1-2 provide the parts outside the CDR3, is EPEVTQTPSHQVTQMGQEVILRCVPISNHLYFYWYRQILGQKVEFLVSFYNNEISEKSEIFDDQFSVERPDGSNFTLKIRSTKLEDSAMYFCASSEAPRVQGAYGYTFGSGTRLTVV.

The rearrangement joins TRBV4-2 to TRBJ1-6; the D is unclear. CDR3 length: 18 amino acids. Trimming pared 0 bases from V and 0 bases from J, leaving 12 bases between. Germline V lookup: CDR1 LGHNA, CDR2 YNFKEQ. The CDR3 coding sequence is TGTGCCAGCAGCCAAGATATCGGGGTCGGCTCCTATAATTCACCCCTCCACTTT. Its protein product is CASSQDIGVGSYNSPLHF.

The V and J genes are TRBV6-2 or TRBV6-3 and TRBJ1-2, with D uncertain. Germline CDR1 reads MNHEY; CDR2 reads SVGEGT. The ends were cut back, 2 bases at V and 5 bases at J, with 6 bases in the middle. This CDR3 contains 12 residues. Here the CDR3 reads CASSYPGYGYTF. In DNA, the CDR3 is TGTGCCAGCAGTTACCCCGGGTATGGCTACACCTTC.

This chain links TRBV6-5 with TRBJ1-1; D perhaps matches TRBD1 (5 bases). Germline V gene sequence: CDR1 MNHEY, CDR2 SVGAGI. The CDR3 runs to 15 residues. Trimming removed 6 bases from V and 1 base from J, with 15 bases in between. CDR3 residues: CASRPTDSSNTEAFF. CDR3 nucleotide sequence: TGTGCCAGCAGACCGACAGACTCTTCGAACACTGAAGCTTTCTTT.

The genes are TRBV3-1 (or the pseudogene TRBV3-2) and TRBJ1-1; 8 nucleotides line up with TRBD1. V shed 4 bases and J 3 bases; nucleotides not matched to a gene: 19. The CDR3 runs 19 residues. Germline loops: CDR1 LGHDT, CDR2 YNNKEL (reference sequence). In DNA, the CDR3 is TGTGCCAGCAGCCCCTACCAAGCCCAGACAGGGGTCGAAGACACTGAAGCTTTCTTT. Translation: CASSPYQAQTGVEDTEAFF.

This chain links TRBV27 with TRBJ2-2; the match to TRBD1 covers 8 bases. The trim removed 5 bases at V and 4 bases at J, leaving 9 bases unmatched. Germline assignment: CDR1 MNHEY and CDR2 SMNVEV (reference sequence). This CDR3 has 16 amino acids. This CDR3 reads CASSPLDRAGTGELFF. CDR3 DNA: TGTGCCAGCAGTCCGCTGGACAGGGCCGGCACCGGGGAGCTGTTTTTT.

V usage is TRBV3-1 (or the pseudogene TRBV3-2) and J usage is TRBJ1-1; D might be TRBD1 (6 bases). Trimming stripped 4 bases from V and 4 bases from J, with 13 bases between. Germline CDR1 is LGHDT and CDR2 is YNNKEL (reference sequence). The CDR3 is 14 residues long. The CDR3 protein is CASSRLGGGTEAFF. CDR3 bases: TGTGCCAGCAGCCGCCTAGGAGGGGGCACTGAAGCTTTCTTT.

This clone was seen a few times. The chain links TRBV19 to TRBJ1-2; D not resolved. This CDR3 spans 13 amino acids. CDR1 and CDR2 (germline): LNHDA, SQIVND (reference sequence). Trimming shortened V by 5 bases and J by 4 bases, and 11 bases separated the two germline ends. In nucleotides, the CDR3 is TGTGCCAGTAGTGAGTACGGGAGCTATGGCTACACCTTC. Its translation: CASSEYGSYGYTF.

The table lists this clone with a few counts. In DNA form, the CDR3 reads TGTGCCAGCAGCTTAGGGGGAACACCTACCTATGGCTACACCTTC. Its translation is CASSLGGTPTYGYTF. The rearrangement joins TRBV7-8 to TRBJ1-2; no reliable D call. The CDR3 loop spans 15 amino acids. Between the trimmed V and J ends, which lost 1 base and 4 bases, there was a span of 13 bases. Germline assignment: CDR1 SGHVS and CDR2 FQNEAQ.

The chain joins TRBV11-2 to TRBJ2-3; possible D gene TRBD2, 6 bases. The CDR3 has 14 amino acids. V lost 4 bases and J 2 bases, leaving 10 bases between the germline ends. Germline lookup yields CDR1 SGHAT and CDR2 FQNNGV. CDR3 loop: CASSWGLNTDTQYF. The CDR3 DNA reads TGTGCCAGCAGCTGGGGACTTAACACAGATACGCAGTATTTT. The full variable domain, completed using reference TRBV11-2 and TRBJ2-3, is EAGVAQSPRYKIIEKRQSVAFWCNPISGHATLYWYQQILGQGPKLLIQFQNNGVVDDSQLPKDRFSAERLKGVDSTLKIQPAKLEDSAVYLCASSWGLNTDTQYFGPGTRLTVL.